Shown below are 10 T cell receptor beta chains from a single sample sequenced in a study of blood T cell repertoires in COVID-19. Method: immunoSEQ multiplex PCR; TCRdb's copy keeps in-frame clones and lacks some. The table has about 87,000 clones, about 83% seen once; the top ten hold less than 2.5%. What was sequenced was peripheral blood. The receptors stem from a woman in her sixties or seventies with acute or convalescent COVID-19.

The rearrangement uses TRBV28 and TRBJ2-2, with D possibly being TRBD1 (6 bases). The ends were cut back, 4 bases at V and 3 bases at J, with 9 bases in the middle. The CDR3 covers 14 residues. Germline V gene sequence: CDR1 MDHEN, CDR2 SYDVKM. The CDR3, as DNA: TGTGCCAGCAGTTCACAGGGCGACACCGGGGAGCTGTTTTTT. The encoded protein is CASSSQGDTGELFF.

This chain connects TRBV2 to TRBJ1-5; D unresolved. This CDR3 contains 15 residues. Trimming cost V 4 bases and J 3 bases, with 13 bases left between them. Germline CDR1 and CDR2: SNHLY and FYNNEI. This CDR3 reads CASSGGLGNNQPQHF. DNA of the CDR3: TGTGCCAGCAGTGGAGGGTTGGGAAACAATCAGCCCCAGCATTTT.

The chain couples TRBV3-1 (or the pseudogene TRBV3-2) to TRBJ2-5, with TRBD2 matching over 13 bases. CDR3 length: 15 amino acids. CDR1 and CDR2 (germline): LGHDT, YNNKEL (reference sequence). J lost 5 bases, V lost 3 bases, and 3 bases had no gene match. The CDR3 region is CASSHRTSGGETQYF. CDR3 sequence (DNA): TGTGCCAGCAGCCACCGGACTAGCGGGGGTGAGACCCAGTACTTC.

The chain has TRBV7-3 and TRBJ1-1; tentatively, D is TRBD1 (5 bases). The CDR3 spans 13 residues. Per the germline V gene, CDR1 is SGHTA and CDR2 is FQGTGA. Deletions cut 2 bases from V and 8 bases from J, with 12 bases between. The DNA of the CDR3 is TGTGCCAGCAGCTTAGGGGGGAAAGAGGAAGCTTTCTTT. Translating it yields CASSLGGKEEAFF.

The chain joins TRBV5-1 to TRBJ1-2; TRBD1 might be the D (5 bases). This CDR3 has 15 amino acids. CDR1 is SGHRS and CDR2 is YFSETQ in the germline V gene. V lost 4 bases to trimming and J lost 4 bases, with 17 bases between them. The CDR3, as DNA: TGCGCCAGCAGCCTTACCTTGGACAAGTTCTATGGCTACACCTTC. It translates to CASSLTLDKFYGYTF. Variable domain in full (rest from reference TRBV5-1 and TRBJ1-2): KAGVTQTPRYLIKTRGQQVTLSCSPISGHRSVSWYQQTPGQGLQFLFEYFSETQRNKGNFPGRFSGRQFSNSRSEMNVSTLELGDSALYLCASSLTLDKFYGYTFGSGTRLTVV.

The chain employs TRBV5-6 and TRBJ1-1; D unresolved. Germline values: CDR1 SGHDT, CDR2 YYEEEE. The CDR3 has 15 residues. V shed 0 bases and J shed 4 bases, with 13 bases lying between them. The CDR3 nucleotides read TGTGCCAGCAGCTTGGTAGGAGGGTGGAGCACTGAAGCTTTCTTT. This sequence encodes CASSLVGGWSTEAFF.

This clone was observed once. CDR3 nucleotide sequence: TGTGCCAGCAGCCCAACACAGGGGGGGAACACTGAAGCTTTCTTT. It codes for CASSPTQGGNTEAFF. V gene TRBV4-2 combines with J gene TRBJ1-1, with 8 bases lining up with TRBD1. CDR1 and CDR2 (germline): LGHNA, YNFKEQ. Trimming took 4 bases from V and 1 from J; bases not matched to a gene: 5. This CDR3 is built from 15 residues.

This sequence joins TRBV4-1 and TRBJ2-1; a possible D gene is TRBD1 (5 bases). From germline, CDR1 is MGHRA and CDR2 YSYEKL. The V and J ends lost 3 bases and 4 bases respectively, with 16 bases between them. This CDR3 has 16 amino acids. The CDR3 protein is CASSHPLGQNYNEQFF. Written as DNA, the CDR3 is TGCGCCAGCAGCCACCCATTGGGGCAGAATTACAATGAGCAGTTCTTC.

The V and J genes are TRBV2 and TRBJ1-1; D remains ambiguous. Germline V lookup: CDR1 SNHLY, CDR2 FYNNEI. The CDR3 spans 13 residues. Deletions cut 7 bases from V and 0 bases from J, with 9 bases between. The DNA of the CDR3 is TGTGCCAGCAACCGAGTCCTGAACACTGAAGCTTTCTTT. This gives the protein CASNRVLNTEAFF.

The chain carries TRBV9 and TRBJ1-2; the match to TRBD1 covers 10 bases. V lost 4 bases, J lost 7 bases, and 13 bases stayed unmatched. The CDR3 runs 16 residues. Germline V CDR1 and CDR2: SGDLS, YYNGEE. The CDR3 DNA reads TGTGCCAGCAGCACCTCCGGGACAGGGGAATTCAGTGGCTACACCTTC. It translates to CASSTSGTGEFSGYTF. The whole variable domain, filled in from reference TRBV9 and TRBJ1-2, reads DSGVTQTPKHLITATGQRVTLRCSPRSGDLSVYWYQQSLDQGLQFLIQYYNGEERAKGNILERFSAQQFPDLHSELNLSSLELGDSALYFCASSTSGTGEFSGYTFGSGTRLTVV.